The 21 T cell receptor beta chains reported below all come from one sample, sequenced in a study of T cells after yellow fever vaccination (dated by TCRdb to 2018 to 2020). Libraries were prepared through 5' RACE. Sequencing took place on an Illumina HiSeq 2500. TCRdb took the public reads, trimmed them with fastp at Q25, ran MiXCR for clone calling and kept in-frame beta chains. Rows with one shared CDR3 protein collapse into an entry with the most common genes and DNA. The sample table lists roughly 250,000 distinct CDR3 sequences, 10% to 15% of them with a count of one. The ten largest clones add up to less than 0.55% of the sample. This specimen's treatment or condition label, interpreted: live attenuated yellow fever vaccine strain. The sequences come from CD4+ T cells sorted from PBMCs, collected 45 days after the yellow fever booster vaccination. These receptors were collected from a man under 40 who received the YFV17D yellow fever vaccine.

This clonotype was seen a few times. The chain is built from TRBV5-1 and TRBJ2-5, with D possibly matching TRBD2 (6 bases). The CDR3 runs 13 residues. Trimming shortened V by 4 bases and J by 5 bases, and 12 bases separated the two germline ends. Germline V gene lookup returns CDR1 SGHRS and CDR2 YFSETQ. The CDR3 coding sequence is TGCGCCAGCAGCAGAACTCGGGGGGAGACCCAGTACTTC. Protein sequence: CASSRTRGETQYF.

The chain combines TRBV6-1 with TRBJ1-2; possibly TRBD1 for D (6 bases). CDR3 length: 13 residues. Germline values: CDR1 MNHNS, CDR2 SASEGT. V lost 6 bases, J lost 3 bases, and 11 bases lay in between. Here the CDR3 DNA reads TGTGCCAGCAGGCGGGGGGGCGACTATGGCTACACCTTC. Translated, it gives CASRRGGDYGYTF.

CDR3 DNA sequence: TGTGCCAGCAGTTACTCGAACTTAGGCCCAGCTTGGCAGTTCTTC. Residues: CASSYSNLGPAWQFF. The chain has TRBV6-5 and TRBJ2-1, with D hard to call. The length of the CDR3 is 15 residues. Trimming left V 0 bases short and J 12 bases short, with 18 bases between. Germline CDR1 and CDR2: MNHEY and SVGAGI.

The rearrangement uses TRBV5-1 and TRBJ2-3; D is unclear. The length of the CDR3 is 14 residues. Trimming removed 0 bases from V and 2 bases from J, with 7 bases in between. The germline V gene encodes CDR1 SGHRS and CDR2 YFSETQ. CDR3 sequence: CASSLDLFTDTQYF. The CDR3, as DNA: TGCGCCAGCAGCTTGGATCTCTTCACAGATACGCAGTATTTT.

There are a few counts of this clonotype. The chain couples TRBV20-1 to TRBJ1-5; tentative D call: TRBD1 (6 bases). The CDR3 contains 13 residues. In germline, CDR1 is DFQATT, CDR2 SNEGSKA (reference sequence). V was clipped by 4 bases and J by 6 bases, with 13 bases between them. The CDR3 sequence: CSAIQGSSQPQHF. CDR3 DNA: TGCAGTGCTATACAGGGAAGTAGTCAGCCCCAGCATTTT.

This clonotype was counted a few times. The junction departs from the called germline gene at one end, perhaps through a read error. V and J are TRBV20-1 and TRBJ2-3, with a tentative D call TRBD2 (5 bases). This CDR3 comprises 10 residues. Germline V gene lookup returns CDR1 DFQATT and CDR2 SNEGSKA (reference sequence). CDR3 bases: TGCAGTGCTAGAGAAATCCCGGGGTTATTT. This gives the protein CSAREIPGLF.

The rearrangement joins TRBV7-8 to TRBJ1-2; D not resolved. V lost 3 bases and J 0 bases, leaving 17 bases between the germline ends. The CDR3 extends over 17 amino acids. CDR1 and CDR2 from the germline V gene are SGHVS and FQNEAQ. Here the CDR3 DNA reads TGTGCCAGCAGCTTGGAGCCTGGGATCGGGACTAACTATGGCTACACCTTC. Amino acids: CASSLEPGIGTNYGYTF.

V usage is TRBV5-1 and J usage is TRBJ2-1, with a possible D match to TRBD2 (5 bases). This CDR3 comprises 13 residues. Germline CDR1 and CDR2: SGHRS and YFSETQ. The V end was cut by 1 base, the J end by 9 bases, with 11 bases between. The CDR3 bases are TGCGCCAGCAGCTTGAGAACAGAGGGTGAGCAGTTCTTC. It is translated as CASSLRTEGEQFF.

The CDR3 reads CASSQATEQYF. DNA for the CDR3: TGTGCCAGCAGCCAAGCGACCGAGCAGTACTTC. J is TRBJ2-7 and V is TRBV4-2; D not certain. From germline, CDR1 is LGHNA and CDR2 YNFKEQ. This CDR3 comprises 11 residues. Trimming cost V 1 base and J 6 bases, with 4 bases left between them.

The chain combines TRBV29-1 with TRBJ2-7; 10 bases are a match to TRBD2. CDR3 size: 14 residues. Trimming at V came to 6 bases and at J to 0 bases, leaving 5 bases not matched to a gene. From germline, CDR1 is SQVTM and CDR2 ANQGSEA. CDR3 in amino acids: CSVGVAGGSYEQYF. In nucleotides, the CDR3 is TGCAGCGTGGGCGTAGCGGGAGGCTCCTACGAGCAGTACTTC.

This clonotype was counted a few times. The V call is TRBV3-1, the J call TRBJ2-1; 8 positions match TRBD2. V dropped 1 base and J dropped 14; count of bases not matched to a gene: 4. The germline V gene has CDR1 LGHDT and CDR2 YNNKEL (reference sequence). The length of the CDR3 is 12 residues. In DNA, the CDR3 is TGTGCCAGCAGCCAAGTTAACGGGAGGGAGTTCTTC. It encodes CASSQVNGREFF.

This clonotype turned up a few times. This rearrangement joins TRBV11-2 to TRBJ2-7; weak D call: TRBD2 (5 bases). Germline V CDR1 and CDR2: SGHAT, FQNNGV. The CDR3 consists of 15 residues. Trimming took off 0 bases at V and 1 base at J, with 10 bases between the two ends. CDR3 nucleotides: TGTGCCAGCAGCTTAGAACTAGTTAGTTCCTACGAGCAGTACTTC. Protein sequence: CASSLELVSSYEQYF.

In its sample, this clonotype was seen a few times. The chain joins TRBV20-1 to TRBJ2-1; D is undetermined. The CDR3 extends over 9 amino acids. The V end lost 1 base, the J end lost 10 bases, and 2 bases lay between the germline ends. Germline values: CDR1 DFQATT, CDR2 SNEGSKA (reference sequence). The CDR3 DNA sequence: TGCAGTGCTAGAGGGGAGCAGTTCTTC. This sequence encodes CSARGEQFF.

DNA of the CDR3: TGCGCCAGCACCCCGGGGCTAGAAATCAATGAGCAGTTCTTC. It is translated as CASTPGLEINEQFF. This chain links TRBV5-1 with TRBJ2-1; D is tentatively TRBD1 or TRBD2 (5 bases each). V lost 6 bases and J 6 bases, leaving 16 bases between the germline ends. The CDR3 runs 14 residues. In germline, CDR1 is SGHRS, CDR2 YFSETQ.

This clonotype has just a few counts. The V call is TRBV7-6, the J call TRBJ2-7; D perhaps matches TRBD2 (6 bases). Germline assignment: CDR1 SGHVS and CDR2 FNYEAQ. V was clipped by 1 base and J by 1 base, with 11 bases between them. There are 15 residues in the CDR3. The CDR3 spells CASSLDVGGSYEQYF. For the CDR3, the DNA is TGTGCCAGCAGCTTAGATGTGGGGGGTTCCTACGAGCAGTACTTC.

The chain couples TRBV5-1 to TRBJ2-1; TRBD2 agrees at 8 bases. The germline V gene has CDR1 SGHRS and CDR2 YFSETQ. This CDR3 region has 17 residues. Germline trimming cut 4 bases from V and 9 bases from J; bases unmatched to any gene: 18. CDR3 DNA sequence: TGCGCCAGCAGCACTCCGGGACTAGAAATCAGTAGCGTTGAGCAGTTCTTC. This gives the protein CASSTPGLEISSVEQFF.

This clonotype was seen a handful of times. The chain uses TRBV7-6 and TRBJ2-1, with TRBD2 as a possible D gene (6 bases). The germline V gene encodes CDR1 SGHVS and CDR2 FNYEAQ. The V end lost 6 bases, the J end lost 2 bases, and 20 bases lay between the germline ends. This CDR3 has 17 amino acids. CDR3 protein: CASRDPNREPPYNEQFF. The CDR3 DNA reads as TGTGCCAGCAGGGACCCTAACCGGGAGCCACCCTACAATGAGCAGTTCTTC.

The rearrangement uses TRBV5-5 and TRBJ2-3, with D tentatively TRBD2 (6 bases). V dropped 1 base and J dropped 4 bases, with 10 bases sitting between them. CDR3 length: 14 residues. The germline V gene encodes CDR1 SGHKS and CDR2 YYEKEE (reference sequence). This CDR3 is CASSLRIAADTQYF. CDR3 DNA sequence: TGTGCCAGCAGCTTGAGGATAGCGGCAGATACGCAGTATTTT.

This chain uses TRBV6-5 with TRBJ2-5; D not certain. The CDR3 is made up of 12 amino acids. V lost 2 bases and J lost 6, with 7 bases in between. The V gene's germline CDR1 is MNHEY and CDR2 SVGAGI. CDR3 region: CASSYGRQTQYF. In DNA, the CDR3 is TGTGCCAGCAGTTACGGGCGACAGACCCAGTACTTC.

The chain couples TRBV4-3 to TRBJ2-3; D tentatively fits TRBD1 or TRBD2 (6 bases each). Trimming pared 1 base from V and 0 bases from J, leaving 11 bases between. Germline lookup yields CDR1 LGHNA and CDR2 YSLEER. This CDR3 comprises 16 residues. The CDR3 nucleotides are TGCGCCAGCAGCCAAGGGGGGGCAGGGAGCACAGATACGCAGTATTTT. Residues: CASSQGGAGSTDTQYF.

The V gene is TRBV12-3 or TRBV12-4, the J gene TRBJ2-3, with 7 nucleotides matching TRBD2. This CDR3 spans 17 amino acids. The V and J ends lost 1 base and 4 bases, in that order; junction bases with no gene match: 11. CDR3 amino acids: CASSLELALGGADTQYF. In DNA, the CDR3 is TGTGCCAGCAGTTTAGAGCTGGCATTGGGAGGGGCAGATACGCAGTATTTT.